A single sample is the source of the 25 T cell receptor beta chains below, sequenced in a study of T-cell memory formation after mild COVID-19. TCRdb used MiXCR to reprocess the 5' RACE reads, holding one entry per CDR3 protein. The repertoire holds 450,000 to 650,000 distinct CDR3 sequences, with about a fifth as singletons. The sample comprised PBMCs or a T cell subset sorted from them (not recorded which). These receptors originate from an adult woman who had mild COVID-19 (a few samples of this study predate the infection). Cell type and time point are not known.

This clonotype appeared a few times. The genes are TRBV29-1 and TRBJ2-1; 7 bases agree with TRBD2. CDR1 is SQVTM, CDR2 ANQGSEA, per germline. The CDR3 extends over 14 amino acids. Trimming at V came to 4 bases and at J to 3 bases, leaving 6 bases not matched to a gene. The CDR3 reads CSVVLAPYYNEQFF. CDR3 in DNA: TGCAGCGTTGTACTAGCGCCCTACTACAATGAGCAGTTCTTC.

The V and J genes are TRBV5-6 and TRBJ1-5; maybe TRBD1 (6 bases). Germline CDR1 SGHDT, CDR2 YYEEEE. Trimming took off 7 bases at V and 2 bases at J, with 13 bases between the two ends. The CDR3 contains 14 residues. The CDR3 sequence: CASGHREGNQPQHF. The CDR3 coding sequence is TGTGCCAGCGGTCACAGGGAGGGCAATCAGCCCCAGCATTTT.

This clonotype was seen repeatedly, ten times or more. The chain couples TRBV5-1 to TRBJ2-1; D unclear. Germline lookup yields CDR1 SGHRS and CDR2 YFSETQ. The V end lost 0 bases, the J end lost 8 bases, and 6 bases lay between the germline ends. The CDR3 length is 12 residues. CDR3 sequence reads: CASSLAEDEQFF. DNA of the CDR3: TGCGCCAGCAGCTTGGCAGAGGATGAGCAGTTCTTC.

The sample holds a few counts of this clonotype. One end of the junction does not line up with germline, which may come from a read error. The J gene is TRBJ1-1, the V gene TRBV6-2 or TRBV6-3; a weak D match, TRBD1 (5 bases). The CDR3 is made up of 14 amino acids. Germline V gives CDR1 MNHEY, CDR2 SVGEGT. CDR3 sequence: CASSSGPGTRRHGF. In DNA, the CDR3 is TGTGCCTCAAGTTCCGGACCCGGGACCCGACGCCACGGCTTT.

The CDR3 spells CSARDWLAADYEQYF. In DNA, the CDR3 is TGCAGTGCTAGAGATTGGCTAGCGGCGGACTACGAGCAGTACTTC. The chain couples TRBV20-1 to TRBJ2-7, with 7 bases identical to TRBD2. The length of the CDR3 is 15 residues. CDR1 DFQATT and CDR2 SNEGSKA come from the germline V gene (reference sequence). J lost 3 bases, V lost 0 bases, and 8 bases had no gene match.

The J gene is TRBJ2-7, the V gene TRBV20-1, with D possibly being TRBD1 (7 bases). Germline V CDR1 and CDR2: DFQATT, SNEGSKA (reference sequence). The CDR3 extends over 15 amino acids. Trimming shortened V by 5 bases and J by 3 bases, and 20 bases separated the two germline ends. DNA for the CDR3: TGCAGTGCTTTTCCCCGAGACAGGGACTTCTACGAGCAGTACTTC. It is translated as CSAFPRDRDFYEQYF.

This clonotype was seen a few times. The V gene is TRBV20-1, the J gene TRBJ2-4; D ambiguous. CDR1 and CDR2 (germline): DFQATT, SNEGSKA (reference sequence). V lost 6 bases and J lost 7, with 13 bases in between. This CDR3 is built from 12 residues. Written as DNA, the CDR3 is TGCAGTGCCCAAGGGCGGCGGAACATTCAGTACTTC. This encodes CSAQGRRNIQYF.

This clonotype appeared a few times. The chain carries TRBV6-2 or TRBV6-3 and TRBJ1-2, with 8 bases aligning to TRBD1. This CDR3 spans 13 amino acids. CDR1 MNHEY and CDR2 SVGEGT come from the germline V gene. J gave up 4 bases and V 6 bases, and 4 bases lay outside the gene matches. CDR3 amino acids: CASSEGQVYGYTF. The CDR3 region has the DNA TGTGCCAGCAGCGAGGGACAGGTCTATGGCTACACCTTC.

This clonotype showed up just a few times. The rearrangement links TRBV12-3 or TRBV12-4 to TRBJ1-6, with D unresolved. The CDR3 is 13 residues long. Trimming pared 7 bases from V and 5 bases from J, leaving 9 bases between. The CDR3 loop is CASTVNDNSPLHF. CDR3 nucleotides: TGTGCCAGCACAGTGAACGATAATTCACCCCTCCACTTT.

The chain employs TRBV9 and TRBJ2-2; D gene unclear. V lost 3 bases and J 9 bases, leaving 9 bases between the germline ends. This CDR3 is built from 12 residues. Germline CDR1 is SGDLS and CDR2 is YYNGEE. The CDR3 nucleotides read TGTGCCAGCAGCGAGGCGGACCGGGAGCTGTTTTTT. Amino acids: CASSEADRELFF.

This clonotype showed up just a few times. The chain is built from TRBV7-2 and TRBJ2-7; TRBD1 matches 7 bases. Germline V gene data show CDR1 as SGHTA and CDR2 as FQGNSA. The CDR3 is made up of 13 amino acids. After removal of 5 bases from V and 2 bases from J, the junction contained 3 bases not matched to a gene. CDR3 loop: CASSRDSPYEQYF. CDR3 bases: TGTGCCAGCAGCCGGGACAGCCCCTACGAGCAGTACTTC. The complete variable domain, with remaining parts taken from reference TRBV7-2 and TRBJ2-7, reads GAGVSQSPSNKVTEKGKDVELRCDPISGHTALYWYRQSLGQGLEFLIYFQGNSAPDKSGLPSDRFSAERTGGSVSTLTIQRTQQEDSAVYLCASSRDSPYEQYFGPGTRLTVT.

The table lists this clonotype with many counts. The CDR3 loop reads CASSLAATYEQYF. The CDR3 DNA follows: TGCGCCAGCAGCTTGGCAGCTACCTACGAGCAGTACTTC. The rearrangement links TRBV5-1 to TRBJ2-7, with D uncertain. The CDR3 consists of 13 residues. The V end lost 0 bases, the J end lost 2 bases, and 6 bases lay between the germline ends. CDR1 is SGHRS, CDR2 YFSETQ, per germline.

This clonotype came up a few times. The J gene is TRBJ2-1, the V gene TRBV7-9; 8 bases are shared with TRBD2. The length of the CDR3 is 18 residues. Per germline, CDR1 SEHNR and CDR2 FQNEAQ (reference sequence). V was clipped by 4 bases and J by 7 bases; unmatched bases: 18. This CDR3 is CASSSSLGGRRSGNEQFF. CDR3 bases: TGTGCCAGCAGCTCGTCCCTTGGCGGGAGGAGGTCCGGTAATGAGCAGTTCTTC.

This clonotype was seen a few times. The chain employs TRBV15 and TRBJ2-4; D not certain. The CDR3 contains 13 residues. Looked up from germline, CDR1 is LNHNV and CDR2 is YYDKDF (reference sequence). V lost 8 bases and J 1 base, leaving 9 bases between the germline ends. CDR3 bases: TGTGCCACCTCCTCCGGGGCCAAAAACATTCAGTACTTC. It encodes CATSSGAKNIQYF.

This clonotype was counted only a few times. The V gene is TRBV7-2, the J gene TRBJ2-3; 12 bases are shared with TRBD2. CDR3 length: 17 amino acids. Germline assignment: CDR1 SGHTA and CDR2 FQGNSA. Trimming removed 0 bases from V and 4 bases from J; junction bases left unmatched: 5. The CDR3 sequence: CASSLAMTSGSSDTQYF. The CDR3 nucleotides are TGTGCCAGCAGCTTAGCAATGACTAGCGGGAGCTCAGATACGCAGTATTTT.

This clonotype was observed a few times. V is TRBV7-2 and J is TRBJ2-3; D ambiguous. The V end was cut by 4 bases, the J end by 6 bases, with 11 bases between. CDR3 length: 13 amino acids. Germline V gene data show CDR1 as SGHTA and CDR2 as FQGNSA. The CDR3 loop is CASSSRAEDTQYF. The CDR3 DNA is TGTGCCAGCAGCTCACGCGCGGAGGATACGCAGTATTTT.

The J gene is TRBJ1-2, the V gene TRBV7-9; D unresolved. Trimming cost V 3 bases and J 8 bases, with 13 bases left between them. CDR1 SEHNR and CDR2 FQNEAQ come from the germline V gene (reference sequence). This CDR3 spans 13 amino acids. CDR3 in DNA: TGTGCCAGCAGCTTCACCACTCCCTGGGGCTACACCTTC. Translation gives CASSFTTPWGYTF.

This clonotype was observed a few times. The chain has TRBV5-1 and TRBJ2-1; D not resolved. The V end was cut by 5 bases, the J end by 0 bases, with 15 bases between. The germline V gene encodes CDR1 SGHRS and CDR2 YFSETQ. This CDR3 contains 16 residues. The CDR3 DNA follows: TGCGCCAGCAGTTCATTAGCAGCAGACTCCTACAATGAGCAGTTCTTC. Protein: CASSSLAADSYNEQFF.

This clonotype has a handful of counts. CDR3 in amino acids: CSVEEGLQGKLFF. In DNA, the CDR3 is TGCAGCGTTGAAGAGGGACTGCAGGGAAAACTGTTTTTT. The chain joins TRBV29-1 to TRBJ1-4; tentative D call: TRBD1 (5 bases). The CDR3 has 13 residues. Germline CDR1 SQVTM, CDR2 ANQGSEA. The V and J ends lost 0 bases and 10 bases respectively, with 12 bases between them.

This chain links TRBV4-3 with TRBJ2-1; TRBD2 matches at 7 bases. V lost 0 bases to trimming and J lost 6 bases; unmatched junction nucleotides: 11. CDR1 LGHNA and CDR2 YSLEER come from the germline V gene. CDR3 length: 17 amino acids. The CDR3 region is CASSQDGSGGLLNEQFF. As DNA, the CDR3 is TGCGCCAGCAGCCAAGATGGCTCGGGAGGTCTTCTCAATGAGCAGTTCTTC.

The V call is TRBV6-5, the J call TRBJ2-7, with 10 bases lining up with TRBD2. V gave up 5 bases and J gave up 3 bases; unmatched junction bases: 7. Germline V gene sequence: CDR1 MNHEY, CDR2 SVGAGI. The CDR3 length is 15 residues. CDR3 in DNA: TGTGCCAGCAGTACACTAGCGGGATGGTTCTACGAGCAGTACTTC. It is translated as CASSTLAGWFYEQYF.

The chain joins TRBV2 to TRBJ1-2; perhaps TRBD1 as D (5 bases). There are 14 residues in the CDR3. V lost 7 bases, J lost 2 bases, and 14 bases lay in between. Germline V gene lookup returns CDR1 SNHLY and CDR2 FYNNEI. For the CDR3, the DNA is TGTGCCAGCACTCTGGGAAGACAGAACTATGGCTACACCTTC. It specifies CASTLGRQNYGYTF.

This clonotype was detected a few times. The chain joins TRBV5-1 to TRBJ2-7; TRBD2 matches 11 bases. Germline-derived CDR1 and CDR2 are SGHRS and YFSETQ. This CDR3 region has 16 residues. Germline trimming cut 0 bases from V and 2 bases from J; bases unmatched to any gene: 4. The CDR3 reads CASSLDPSGGPYEQYF. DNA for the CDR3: TGCGCCAGCAGCTTGGACCCTAGCGGGGGGCCCTACGAGCAGTACTTC.

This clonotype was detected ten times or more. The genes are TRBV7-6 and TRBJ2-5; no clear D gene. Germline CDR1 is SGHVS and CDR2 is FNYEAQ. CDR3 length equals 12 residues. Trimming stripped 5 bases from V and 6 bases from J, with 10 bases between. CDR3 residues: CASSPEVKTQYF. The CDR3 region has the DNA TGTGCCAGCAGCCCAGAGGTGAAGACCCAGTACTTC. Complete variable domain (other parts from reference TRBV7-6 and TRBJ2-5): GAGVSQSPRYKVTKRGQDVALRCDPISGHVSLYWYRQALGQGPEFLTYFNYEAQQDKSGLPNDRFSAERPEGSISTLTIQRTEQRDSAMYRCASSPEVKTQYFGPGTRLLVL.

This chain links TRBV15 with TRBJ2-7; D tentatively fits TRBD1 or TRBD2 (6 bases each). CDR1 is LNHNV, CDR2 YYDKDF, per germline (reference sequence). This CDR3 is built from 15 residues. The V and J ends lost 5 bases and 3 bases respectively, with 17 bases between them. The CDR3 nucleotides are TGTGCCACCAGCCGATGGGGCGGGACATTCTACGAGCAGTACTTC. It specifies CATSRWGGTFYEQYF.